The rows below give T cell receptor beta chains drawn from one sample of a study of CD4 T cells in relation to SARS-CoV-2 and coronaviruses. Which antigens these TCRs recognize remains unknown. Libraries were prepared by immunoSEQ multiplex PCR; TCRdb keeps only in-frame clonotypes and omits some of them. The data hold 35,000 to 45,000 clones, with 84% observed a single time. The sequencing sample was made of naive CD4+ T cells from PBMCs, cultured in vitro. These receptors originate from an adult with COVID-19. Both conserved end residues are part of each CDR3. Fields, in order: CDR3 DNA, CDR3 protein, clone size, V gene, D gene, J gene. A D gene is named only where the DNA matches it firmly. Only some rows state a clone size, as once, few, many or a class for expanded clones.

cdr3_nt: TGTGCCAGCAGCCGCCCTCGGACAGTAGGCAATGAGCAGTTCTTC
cdr3_aa: CASSRPRTVGNEQFF
clone_size: -
v_call: TRBV2
d_call: -
j_call: TRBJ2-1

cdr3_nt: TGCGCCAGCAGGCAAGGGGGCGCGGGGGAGACCCAGTACTTC
cdr3_aa: CASRQGGAGETQYF
clone_size: -
v_call: TRBV5-1
d_call: -
j_call: TRBJ2-5

cdr3_nt: TGTGCCAGCAGCTTGGCCGCTCACATACAGACAGATACGCAGTATTTT
cdr3_aa: CASSLAAHIQTDTQYF
clone_size: -
v_call: TRBV5-8
d_call: -
j_call: TRBJ2-3

cdr3_nt: TGTGCCACCAGTGATGCGGGACAGGGGACGGAGACCCAGTACTTC
cdr3_aa: CATSDAGQGTETQYF
clone_size: -
v_call: TRBV24-1
d_call: TRBD1
j_call: TRBJ2-5

cdr3_nt: TGTGCCAGCAGCCCGGGACTACCAGGCACAGATACGCAGTATTTT
cdr3_aa: CASSPGLPGTDTQYF
clone_size: -
v_call: TRBV7-2
d_call: TRBD2
j_call: TRBJ2-3

cdr3_nt: TGTGCCTGGAGTGTAACGGTCTCCTACAATGAGCAGTTCTTC
cdr3_aa: CAWSVTVSYNEQFF
clone_size: few
v_call: TRBV30
d_call: -
j_call: TRBJ2-1

cdr3_nt: TGTGCCAGCAGCTTAGCTCGGCTTGACGAGCAGTACTTC
cdr3_aa: CASSLARLDEQYF
clone_size: -
v_call: TRBV7-3
d_call: -
j_call: TRBJ2-7

cdr3_nt: TGTGCCAGCAGTGAAGGGAGTTTAGCGGGAGGATCCACAGATACGCAGTATTTT
cdr3_aa: CASSEGSLAGGSTDTQYF
clone_size: few
v_call: TRBV2
d_call: TRBD2
j_call: TRBJ2-3

cdr3_nt: TGTGCCAGCAGTTTACTGGACAGGGGATCGCCCGAGCAGTACTTC
cdr3_aa: CASSLLDRGSPEQYF
clone_size: -
v_call: TRBV28
d_call: TRBD1
j_call: TRBJ2-7

cdr3_nt: TGTGCCAGCTCATGGGACAGAGACACTGAAGCTTTCTTT
cdr3_aa: CASSWDRDTEAFF
clone_size: -
v_call: TRBV18
d_call: TRBD1
j_call: TRBJ1-1

cdr3_nt: TGCAGCGTTGATGGTGAGTCGAAGACCCAGTACTTC
cdr3_aa: CSVDGESKTQYF
clone_size: -
v_call: TRBV29-1
d_call: -
j_call: TRBJ2-5

cdr3_nt: TGTGCCAGCACCCCACGGCTTCGCACAGATACGCAGTATTTT
cdr3_aa: CASTPRLRTDTQYF
clone_size: -
v_call: TRBV27
d_call: -
j_call: TRBJ2-3

cdr3_nt: TGCAGCGTTGTCGGCGGCCCCTCCTACGAGCAGTACTTC
cdr3_aa: CSVVGGPSYEQYF
clone_size: -
v_call: TRBV29-1
d_call: -
j_call: TRBJ2-7

cdr3_nt: TGTGCCAGCTCACCACCCTATAACAATGAGCAGTTCTTC
cdr3_aa: CASSPPYNNEQFF
clone_size: -
v_call: TRBV18
d_call: -
j_call: TRBJ2-1

cdr3_nt: TGTGCCAGCTCACCCGGAGGGTATGATCAGCCCCAGCATTTT
cdr3_aa: CASSPGGYDQPQHF
clone_size: -
v_call: TRBV18
d_call: -
j_call: TRBJ1-5

cdr3_nt: TGTGCCAGCATCGGGCGGCTTTACACAGATACGCAGTATTTT
cdr3_aa: CASIGRLYTDTQYF
clone_size: -
v_call: TRBV6-5
d_call: -
j_call: TRBJ2-3

cdr3_nt: TGCGCCAGCAGCATGGCGGCGACTAGCTCCCCTAATGAGCAGTTCTTC
cdr3_aa: CASSMAATSSPNEQFF
clone_size: -
v_call: TRBV5-1
d_call: TRBD2
j_call: TRBJ2-1

cdr3_nt: TGTGCCAGCAGCTTAGACTGGGGGAGAGGGGCCGAGCAGTTCTTC
cdr3_aa: CASSLDWGRGAEQFF
clone_size: -
v_call: TRBV7-2
d_call: -
j_call: TRBJ2-1

cdr3_nt: TGCAGTGCTAGTACGGCAACTAATGAAAAACTGTTTTTT
cdr3_aa: CSASTATNEKLFF
clone_size: -
v_call: TRBV20-1
d_call: -
j_call: TRBJ1-4

cdr3_nt: TGTGCCAGCAGCCCCCCCGGAGGAGCGTTGTCCTACAATGAGCAGTTCTTC
cdr3_aa: CASSPPGGALSYNEQFF
clone_size: -
v_call: TRBV3-1/TRBV3-2
d_call: -
j_call: TRBJ2-1

cdr3_nt: TGTGCCTGGAGTGTAGGGACTACTCTAGCTCAAGAGACCCAGTACTTC
cdr3_aa: CAWSVGTTLAQETQYF
clone_size: -
v_call: TRBV30
d_call: TRBD2
j_call: TRBJ2-5

cdr3_nt: TGTGCCAGCAGCATCGGACACACAGTTAATGAAAAACTGTTTTTT
cdr3_aa: CASSIGHTVNEKLFF
clone_size: few
v_call: TRBV9
d_call: -
j_call: TRBJ1-4

cdr3_nt: TGTGCCAGCAGTGTCGGGACAGGGCGGACCCAGTACTTC
cdr3_aa: CASSVGTGRTQYF
clone_size: -
v_call: TRBV28
d_call: TRBD1
j_call: TRBJ2-5

cdr3_nt: TGTGCCAGTAGCCGGGACAGGCGGGCTAACTATGGCTACACCTTC
cdr3_aa: CASSRDRRANYGYTF
clone_size: -
v_call: TRBV19
d_call: TRBD1
j_call: TRBJ1-2

cdr3_nt: TGTGCCAGCTCACGAAGAGGGACTAGAATAGATACGCAGTATTTT
cdr3_aa: CASSRRGTRIDTQYF
clone_size: -
v_call: TRBV18
d_call: TRBD2
j_call: TRBJ2-3

cdr3_nt: TGTGCCAGCAGCGGCCGAGGGACCCCTAGCTCCTACAATGAGCAGTTCTTC
cdr3_aa: CASSGRGTPSSYNEQFF
clone_size: -
v_call: TRBV21-1
d_call: -
j_call: TRBJ2-1

cdr3_nt: TGTGCCAGCAGTGAAACCTTAGGACAGGGGGCTTCCAAGGATGAGCAGTTCTTC
cdr3_aa: CASSETLGQGASKDEQFF
clone_size: -
v_call: TRBV25-1
d_call: TRBD1
j_call: TRBJ2-1

cdr3_nt: TGTGCCACCAGCAGAGATTGGGAGGTGCAGGGGGCTGATGGAAACACCATATATTTT
cdr3_aa: CATSRDWEVQGADGNTIYF
clone_size: -
v_call: TRBV15
d_call: TRBD1
j_call: TRBJ1-3

cdr3_nt: TGTGCCAGCAGTTTAACCTCCGAGCAGTACTTC
cdr3_aa: CASSLTSEQYF
clone_size: -
v_call: TRBV12-3/TRBV12-4
d_call: -
j_call: TRBJ2-7

cdr3_nt: TGTGCCAGCAAGAACAGTCAAGAGACCCAGTACTTC
cdr3_aa: CASKNSQETQYF
clone_size: -
v_call: TRBV6-6
d_call: -
j_call: TRBJ2-5

cdr3_nt: TGTGCCAGCAGCTTAGAGCTAGCGGGAATTTACGAGCAGTACTTC
cdr3_aa: CASSLELAGIYEQYF
clone_size: once
v_call: TRBV7-9
d_call: TRBD2
j_call: TRBJ2-7

cdr3_nt: TGCGCCAGCAGCAAGAGGGGAATATTGAACACCGGGGAGCTGTTTTTT
cdr3_aa: CASSKRGILNTGELFF
clone_size: -
v_call: TRBV10-1
d_call: -
j_call: TRBJ2-2

cdr3_nt: TGTGCCAGTAGTACCCTAGCGGGGAGCTACAATGAGCAGTTCTTC
cdr3_aa: CASSTLAGSYNEQFF
clone_size: few
v_call: TRBV19
d_call: TRBD2
j_call: TRBJ2-1

cdr3_nt: TGTGCCAGCAGCCAAGCCGATACGCAGTATTTT
cdr3_aa: CASSQADTQYF
clone_size: -
v_call: TRBV12-3/TRBV12-4
d_call: -
j_call: TRBJ2-3

cdr3_nt: TGTGCCAGCAGTGACGCGACAGGGAACTACGAGCAGTACTTC
cdr3_aa: CASSDATGNYEQYF
clone_size: -
v_call: TRBV2
d_call: TRBD1
j_call: TRBJ2-7

cdr3_nt: TGTGCCAGCAGTTTTGTTAGCCGAGCCTACAATGAGCAGTTCTTC
cdr3_aa: CASSFVSRAYNEQFF
clone_size: -
v_call: TRBV27
d_call: -
j_call: TRBJ2-1

cdr3_nt: TGTGCCAGCAGTTTAGGACTAGCGGGAGGAAATGAGCAGTTCTTC
cdr3_aa: CASSLGLAGGNEQFF
clone_size: -
v_call: TRBV27
d_call: TRBD2
j_call: TRBJ2-1

cdr3_nt: TGCGCCAGCAGCTCGGGACTAGCGGGGACTTACGAGCAGTACTTC
cdr3_aa: CASSSGLAGTYEQYF
clone_size: -
v_call: TRBV5-1
d_call: TRBD2
j_call: TRBJ2-7

cdr3_nt: TGCGCCAGCAGTGTGAGGGGGAGGGCCGGCGAGCAGTACTTC
cdr3_aa: CASSVRGRAGEQYF
clone_size: -
v_call: TRBV10-2
d_call: -
j_call: TRBJ2-7

cdr3_nt: TGTGCCAGCAGCCAAGTGGAGACCCAGGAGCAGTACTTC
cdr3_aa: CASSQVETQEQYF
clone_size: -
v_call: TRBV4-2
d_call: -
j_call: TRBJ2-7

cdr3_nt: TGCGCCAGCAGGCAAACGGGAGGCCCCTACGAGCAGTACTTC
cdr3_aa: CASRQTGGPYEQYF
clone_size: once
v_call: TRBV5-1
d_call: TRBD2
j_call: TRBJ2-7

cdr3_nt: TGTGCCAGCACCCGGGACAGGGGGACAGATACGCAGTATTTT
cdr3_aa: CASTRDRGTDTQYF
clone_size: -
v_call: TRBV6-5
d_call: TRBD1
j_call: TRBJ2-3

cdr3_nt: TGTGCCAGCATTAGACTAGCGGGAGGGTCCTCCTACAATGAGCAGTTCTTC
cdr3_aa: CASIRLAGGSSYNEQFF
clone_size: -
v_call: TRBV2
d_call: TRBD2
j_call: TRBJ2-1

cdr3_nt: TGTGCCAGCAGTGAGGGAACGGAGACCCAGTACTTC
cdr3_aa: CASSEGTETQYF
clone_size: -
v_call: TRBV3-1/TRBV3-2
d_call: -
j_call: TRBJ2-5

cdr3_nt: TGTGCCACCAGCAGAATGGCCAGCGGGAGCTACGAGCAGTACTTC
cdr3_aa: CATSRMASGSYEQYF
clone_size: -
v_call: TRBV15
d_call: TRBD2
j_call: TRBJ2-7

cdr3_nt: TGTGCCTGGGCTAGGGGGTACCAAGAGACCCAGTACTTC
cdr3_aa: CAWARGYQETQYF
clone_size: -
v_call: TRBV30
d_call: -
j_call: TRBJ2-5

cdr3_nt: TGTGCCAGCAGCTTTAGTAGGGGGGCCAATGAGCAGTTCTTC
cdr3_aa: CASSFSRGANEQFF
clone_size: -
v_call: TRBV11-3
d_call: -
j_call: TRBJ2-1

cdr3_nt: TGTGCCAGCAGCCGGGACTCCTACGAGCAGTACTTC
cdr3_aa: CASSRDSYEQYF
clone_size: -
v_call: TRBV6-5
d_call: -
j_call: TRBJ2-7